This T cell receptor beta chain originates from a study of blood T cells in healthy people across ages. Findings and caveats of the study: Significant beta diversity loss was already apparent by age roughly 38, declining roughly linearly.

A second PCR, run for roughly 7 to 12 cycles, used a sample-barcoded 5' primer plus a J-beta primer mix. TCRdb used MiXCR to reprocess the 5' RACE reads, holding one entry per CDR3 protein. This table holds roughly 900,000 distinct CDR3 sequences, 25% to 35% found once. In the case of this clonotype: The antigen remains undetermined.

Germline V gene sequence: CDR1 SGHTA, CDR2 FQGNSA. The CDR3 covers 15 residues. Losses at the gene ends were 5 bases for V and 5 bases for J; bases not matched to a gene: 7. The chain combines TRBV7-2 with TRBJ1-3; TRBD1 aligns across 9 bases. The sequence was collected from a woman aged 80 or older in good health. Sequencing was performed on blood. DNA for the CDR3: TGTGCCAGCAGCCCCTGGGACAGGGATAGAAACACCATATATTTT. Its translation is CASSPWDRDRNTIYF.